The present TCR beta chain was sequenced within a study of blood T cells in healthy people across ages (dated by TCRdb to between 2015 and 2017). Some background on the complete study: In model experiments, template switching captured about one uniquely barcoded TCR beta cDNA molecule for every two T cells. Donors were grouped into four age groups: young (average roughly 15 years), middle-aged (over 35), aged (around 60) and long-lived (about 82). Two additional independent replicas of 1 million unique cDNA reads from the same blood draw were analyzed for two donors (one aged 18 to 30 and one aged 80 or older). Donors of different ages were randomly distributed across sequencing lanes to avoid experimental bias. Age-related changes in TCR beta repertoire diversity were measured in the study by deep sequencing normalized with unique cDNA molecular identifiers.

With regard to this clonotype: It lacks a known antigen. No quality values exist for individual bases; no much larger clone is one base distant.

Systemically healthy Caucasian individuals from Russia, over 30 in total and aged about 6 to 90 years, were included as donors. Roughly 9.5 milliliters of peripheral blood were drawn from each donor into EDTA-treated Vacutainer tubes. PBMCs were isolated by Ficoll-Paque density-gradient centrifugation, with at least 6 million obtained per sample. Total RNA was extracted from PBMCs with Trizol reagent, with at least 6 micrograms obtained per sample. For every donor, an aliquot of PBMCs went through flow cytometry to measure the percentages of naive CD45RAhigh/CD27high T cells. Beyond this particular receptor, the publication reports: Because the CMV infection status of the donors was unknown, age-related changes in expanded clonotypes may potentially have been confounded. Bulk unsorted PBMC profiling prevented conclusive comparison of naive and antigen-experienced compartments. The long-lived group showed more naive CD4+ T cells, fewer expanded clones and increased TCR diversity than the aged group, suggesting age selection. Estimates of total diversity based on one million sequenced T cells were regarded as lower bounds and as underestimates. Observed TCR beta diversity correlated strongly with the percentage of naive T cells measured by flow cytometry. Observed TCR beta diversity per million T cells fell roughly linearly with age, and a significant reduction was already apparent by age roughly 40.

The method was 5' RACE. Instrument on record: Illumina HiSeq 2500. The second PCR ran for roughly 7 to 11 cycles and used a J-beta primer mix along with a sample-barcoded 5' primer. A unique molecular identifier was introduced onto each TCR beta cDNA molecule by a template-switch 5' adaptor carrying 12 random nucleotides. Each sample yielded at least 3 million CDR3-containing paired-end reads. First-strand cDNA was synthesized from all RNA with the Mint cDNA synthesis kit, primed by a TRBC-specific oligonucleotide. After uracil-DNA glycosylase treatment, a first 18-cycle PCR used universal primers M1SS and BC2_uni_R on all cDNA. In the original analysis: Each sample was normalized by randomly selecting 1 million high-quality reads, each carrying a distinct molecular identifier. Instead of being binned into consensus sequences, reads with shared molecular identifiers were discarded. MiTCR, run with a Q25 quality threshold and the strictest error-elimination algorithm, handled CDR3 identification, clonotype clustering and error correction. A nonparametric unseen species model with Euler transformation was used to estimate a lower bound on total TCR beta diversity. TCRdb handled the public reads itself, with Q25 trimming in fastp and clone calling in MiXCR, and kept productive beta chains. Duplicate CDR3 protein sequences are folded into a single record with the most common DNA and genes. TCRdb, not the authors, supplied the V and J calls. Within this sample are about 1.4 million distinct CDR3 sequences, with roughly 64% of them counted one time only. The ten largest clones represent 6.5% to 8% of the sample.

V ends up 5 bases short and J 6 bases short, with an unmatched junction base count of 14. The CDR3 numbers 17 residues from cysteine through phenylalanine. Kept here is only the CDR3 DNA, which spans 51 bases and is read in frame from base 1. The germline V gene sets CDR1 to KGHDR and CDR2 to SFDVKD. Sequencing used blood. The sequence was obtained from a young man in good health. The V and J genes are TRBV24-1 and TRBJ2-2; 7 bases in the middle match TRBD2. CDR3 reads: CATSAADGRPSAGELFF. In nucleotides, the sequence is TGTGCCACCAGTGCAGCGGACGGGAGGCCCTCGGCCGGGGAGCTGTTTTTT.